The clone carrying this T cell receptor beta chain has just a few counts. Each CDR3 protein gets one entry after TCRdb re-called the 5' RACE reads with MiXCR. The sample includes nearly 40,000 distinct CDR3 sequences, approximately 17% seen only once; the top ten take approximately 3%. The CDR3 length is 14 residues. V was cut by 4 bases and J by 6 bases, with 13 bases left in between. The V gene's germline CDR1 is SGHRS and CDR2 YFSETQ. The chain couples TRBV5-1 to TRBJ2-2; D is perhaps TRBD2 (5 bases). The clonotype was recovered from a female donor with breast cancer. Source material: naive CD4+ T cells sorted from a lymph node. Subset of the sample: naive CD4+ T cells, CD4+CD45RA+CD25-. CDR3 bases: TGCGCCAGCAGCCCGGCAGTCGGGGCCGGGGAGCTGTTTTTT. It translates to CASSPAVGAGELFF.